This T cell receptor beta chain was identified during a study of shared clonotypes between healthy human individuals. Notes on the study in general: Compared with memory subsets, naive subsets generally had larger estimated richness. Between a few donors, naive CD4 clonotypes were shared at a level of approximately 5%. Clonotype sharing among donors likely depends on sequencing depth.

The length of the CDR3 is 15 residues. J lost 1 base, V lost 1 base, and 4 bases had no gene match. Per germline, CDR1 LGHNT and CDR2 FRNRAP. Points on this clone: Its cognate antigen is unknown.

Produced via immunoSEQ multiplex PCR; TCRdb's table is partial and in-frame only. This table holds around 2,000,000 clones, approximately 94% found once. CD8 cells regarded as naive lacked CD45RO, were positively chosen for CCR7, and omitted terminally differentiated effector memory CD45RA+ cells. This receptor was taken from a man aged 18 to 30 in good health. The sequencing input was naive CD8+ T cells sorted from blood. V is TRBV12-5 and J is TRBJ2-7, with 7 bases aligning to TRBD2. The CDR3 here is CASGLGWGGSYEQYF. The CDR3, as DNA: TGTGCTAGTGGTTTGGGTTGGGGGGGGTCCTACGAGCAGTACTTC.